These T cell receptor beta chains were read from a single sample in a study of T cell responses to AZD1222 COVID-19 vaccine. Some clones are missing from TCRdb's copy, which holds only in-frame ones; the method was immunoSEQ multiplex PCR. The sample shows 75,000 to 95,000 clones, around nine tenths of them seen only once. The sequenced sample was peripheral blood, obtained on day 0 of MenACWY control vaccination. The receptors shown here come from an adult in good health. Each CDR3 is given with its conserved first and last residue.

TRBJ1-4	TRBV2	CASRDRVAEKLFF
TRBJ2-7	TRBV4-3	CASSQAAGTGGLEQYF
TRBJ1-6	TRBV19	CASSPPTVSPLHF
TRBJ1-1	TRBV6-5	CASTAGQWNTEAFF
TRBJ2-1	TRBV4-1	CASSQGQRGANNEQFF
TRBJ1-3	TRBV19	CASSWDTGYSGNTIYF
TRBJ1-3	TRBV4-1	CASSPVDSSGNTIYF
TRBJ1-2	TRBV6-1	CASSEANLYGYTF
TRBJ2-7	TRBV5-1	CASSLEQGQLSYEQYF
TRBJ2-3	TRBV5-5	CASQTSGGVTDTQYF
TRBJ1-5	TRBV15	CATSRDSDQPQHF
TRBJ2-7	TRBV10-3	CAISVEDEQYF
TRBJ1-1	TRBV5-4	CASSQQGMNTEAFF
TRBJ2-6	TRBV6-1	CASSEKHSGANVLTF
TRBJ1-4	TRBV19	CASSRVFWNNEKLFF
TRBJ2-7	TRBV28	CASSQGTGPYEQYF
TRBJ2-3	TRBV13	CASSFSGGLGYF
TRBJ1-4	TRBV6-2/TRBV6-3	CASSHAGARNEKLFF
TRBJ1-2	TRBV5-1	CASNTGFPNYGYTF
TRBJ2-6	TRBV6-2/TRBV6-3	CASSYSGDSSGANVLTF
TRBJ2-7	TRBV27	CASSPDPYEQYF
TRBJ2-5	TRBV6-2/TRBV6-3	CASSQGQETQYF
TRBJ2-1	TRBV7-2	CASSHVLIGTGGYNEQFF
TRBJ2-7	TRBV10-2	CASSDEGYEQYF
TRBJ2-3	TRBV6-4	CASSDSNLPGGGAVTQYF
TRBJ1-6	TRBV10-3	CAIRRDKYNSPLHF
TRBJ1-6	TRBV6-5	CASSSRGGDNSPLHF
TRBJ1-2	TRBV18	CASSPQTNYGYTF
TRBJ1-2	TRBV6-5	CASSTGIGSYGYTF
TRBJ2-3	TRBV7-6	CASSSGTTSTDTQYF
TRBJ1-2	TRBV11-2	CASSPDSFYGYTF
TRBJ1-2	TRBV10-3	CAISEYRTVVYGYTF
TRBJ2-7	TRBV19	CASSIVGGTYEQYF
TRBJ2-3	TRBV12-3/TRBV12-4	CASIRGSTDTQYF
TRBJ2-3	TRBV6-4	CASSSGTGGQDTQYF
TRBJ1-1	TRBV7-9	CASQLILGYSTDTEAFF
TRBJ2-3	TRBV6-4	CASTLTSGDTDTQYF
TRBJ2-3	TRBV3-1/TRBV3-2	CASSQGQITDTQYF
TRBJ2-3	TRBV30	CAWNRNSIFSTDTQYF
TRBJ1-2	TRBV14	CASSRNSQYGYTF
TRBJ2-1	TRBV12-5	CASEAGGSYNEQFF
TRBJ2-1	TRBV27	CASSLAGTGRNEQFF
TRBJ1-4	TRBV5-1	CASRTTETEKLFF
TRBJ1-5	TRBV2	CASVGNGNQPQHF
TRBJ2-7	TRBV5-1	CASSLQGLFHEQYF
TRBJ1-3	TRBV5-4	CASSLTMDRDSGNTIYF
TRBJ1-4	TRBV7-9	CASSSLFATNEKLFF